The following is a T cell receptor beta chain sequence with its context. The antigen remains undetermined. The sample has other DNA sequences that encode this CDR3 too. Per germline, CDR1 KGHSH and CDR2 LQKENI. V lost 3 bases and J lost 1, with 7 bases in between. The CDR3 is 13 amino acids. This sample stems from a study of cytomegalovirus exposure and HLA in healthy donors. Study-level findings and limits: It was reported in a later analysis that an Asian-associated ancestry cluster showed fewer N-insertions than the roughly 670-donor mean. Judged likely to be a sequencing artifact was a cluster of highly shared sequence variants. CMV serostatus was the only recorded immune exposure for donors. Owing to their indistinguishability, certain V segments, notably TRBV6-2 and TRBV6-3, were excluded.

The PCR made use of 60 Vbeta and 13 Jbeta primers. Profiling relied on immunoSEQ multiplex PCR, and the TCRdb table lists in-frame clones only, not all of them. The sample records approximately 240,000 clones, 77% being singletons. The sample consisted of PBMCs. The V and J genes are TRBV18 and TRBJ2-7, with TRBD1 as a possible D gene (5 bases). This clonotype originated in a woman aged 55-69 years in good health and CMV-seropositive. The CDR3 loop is CASSPDSSYEQYF. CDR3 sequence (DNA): TGTGCCAGCTCACCCGACAGTTCCTACGAGCAGTACTTC.